This T cell receptor beta chain was sequenced in a study of cytomegalovirus exposure and HLA in healthy donors. In the case of this clone: At one of its ends the junction is not consistent with the germline gene, which may arise from a read error.

Germline CDR1 is SGHRS and CDR2 is YFSETQ. This CDR3 region has 13 residues. PCR involved 60 Vbeta and 13 Jbeta primers. Produced via immunoSEQ multiplex PCR; TCRdb's table is partial and in-frame only. Here the sample spans a few hundred thousand clones, 70% to 80% being singletons. Sequenced: PBMCs. This TCR was recovered from a girl under 10 years old in good health and CMV-seronegative. This rearrangement joins TRBV5-1 to TRBJ2-3; the D gene is possibly TRBD2 (6 bases). The CDR3 coding sequence is TGCGCCAGCAGCGCGACTTCGGGACTTTTAACGATTTTT. Its protein is CASSATSGLLTIF.